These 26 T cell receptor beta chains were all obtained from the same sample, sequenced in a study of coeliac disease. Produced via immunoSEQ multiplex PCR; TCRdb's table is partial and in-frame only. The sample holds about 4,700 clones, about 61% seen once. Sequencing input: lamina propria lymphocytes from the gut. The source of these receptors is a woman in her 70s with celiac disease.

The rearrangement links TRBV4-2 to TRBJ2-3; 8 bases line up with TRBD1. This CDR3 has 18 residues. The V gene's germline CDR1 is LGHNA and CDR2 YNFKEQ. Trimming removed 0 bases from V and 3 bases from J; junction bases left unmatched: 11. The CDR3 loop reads CASSQDLVTGERTDTQYF. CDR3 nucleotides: TGTGCCAGCAGCCAAGATTTGGTGACAGGGGAGAGGACAGATACGCAGTATTTT.

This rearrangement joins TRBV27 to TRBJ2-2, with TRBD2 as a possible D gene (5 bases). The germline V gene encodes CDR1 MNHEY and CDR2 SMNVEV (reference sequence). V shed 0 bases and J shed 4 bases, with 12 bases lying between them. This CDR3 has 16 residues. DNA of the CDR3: TGTGCCAGCAGTTTATCAGGGAGCGGAATCACCGGGGAGCTGTTTTTT. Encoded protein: CASSLSGSGITGELFF.

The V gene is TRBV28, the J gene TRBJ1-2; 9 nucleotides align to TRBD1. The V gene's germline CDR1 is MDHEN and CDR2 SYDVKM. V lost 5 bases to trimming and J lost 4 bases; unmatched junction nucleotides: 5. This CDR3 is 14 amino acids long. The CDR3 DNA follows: TGTGCCAGCAGTCAGCTGACAGGGGGCTATGGCTACACCTTC. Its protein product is CASSQLTGGYGYTF.

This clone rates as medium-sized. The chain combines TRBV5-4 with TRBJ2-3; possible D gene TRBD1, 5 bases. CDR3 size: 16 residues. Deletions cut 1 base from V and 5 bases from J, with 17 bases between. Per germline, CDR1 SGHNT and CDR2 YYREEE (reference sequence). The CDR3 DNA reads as TGTGCCAGCAGCTTGCCGCCAGGGATGGTCGGAGATACGCAGTATTTT. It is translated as CASSLPPGMVGDTQYF.

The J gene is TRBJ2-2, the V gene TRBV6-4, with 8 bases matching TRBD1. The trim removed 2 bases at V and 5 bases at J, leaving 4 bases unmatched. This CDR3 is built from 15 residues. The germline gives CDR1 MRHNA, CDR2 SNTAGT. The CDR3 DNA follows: TGTGCCAGCAGTGACGGACAGGGAGGTACCGGGGAGCTGTTTTTT. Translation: CASSDGQGGTGELFF.

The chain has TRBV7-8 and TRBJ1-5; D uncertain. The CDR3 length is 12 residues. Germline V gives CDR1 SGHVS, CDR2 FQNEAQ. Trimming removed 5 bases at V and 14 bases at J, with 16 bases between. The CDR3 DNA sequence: TGTGCCAGCAGCGAACCCCTGGGGAGGGAGCATTTT. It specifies CASSEPLGREHF.

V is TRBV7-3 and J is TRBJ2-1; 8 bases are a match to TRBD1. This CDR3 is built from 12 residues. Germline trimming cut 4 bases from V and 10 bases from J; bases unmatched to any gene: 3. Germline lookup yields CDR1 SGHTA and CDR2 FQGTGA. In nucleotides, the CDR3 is TGTGCCAGCAGCTCAGGGGGCAACGAGCAGTTCTTC. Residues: CASSSGGNEQFF.

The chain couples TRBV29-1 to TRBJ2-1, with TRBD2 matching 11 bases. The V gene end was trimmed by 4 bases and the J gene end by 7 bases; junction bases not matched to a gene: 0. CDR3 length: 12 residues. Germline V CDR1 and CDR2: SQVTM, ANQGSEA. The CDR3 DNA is TGCAGCGTTGGACTAGCGGGGAATGAGCAGTTCTTC. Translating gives CSVGLAGNEQFF.

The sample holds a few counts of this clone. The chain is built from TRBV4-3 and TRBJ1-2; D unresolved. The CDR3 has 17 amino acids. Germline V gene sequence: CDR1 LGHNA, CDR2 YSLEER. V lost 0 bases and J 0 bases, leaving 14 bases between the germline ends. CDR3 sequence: CASSQEPNRAPNYGYTF. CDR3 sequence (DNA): TGCGCCAGCAGCCAAGAGCCTAACAGAGCTCCTAACTATGGCTACACCTTC.

CDR3 residues: CASSDPTGGISHNTEAFF. The CDR3 coding sequence is TGTGCCAGCAGTGATCCGACAGGGGGTATTAGTCATAACACTGAAGCTTTCTTT. The chain recombines TRBV2 with TRBJ1-1, with 9 nucleotides matching TRBD1. The V and J ends lost 3 bases and 2 bases, in that order; junction bases with no gene match: 13. Germline CDR1 and CDR2: SNHLY and FYNNEI. The CDR3 totals 18 residues.

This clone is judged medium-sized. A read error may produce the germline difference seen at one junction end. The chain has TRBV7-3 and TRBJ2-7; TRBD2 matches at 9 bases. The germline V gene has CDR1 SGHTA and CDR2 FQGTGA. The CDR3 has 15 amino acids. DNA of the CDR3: TGTGCCAGCATCTTACTAGCGGGTCGACCCTACGAGCAGTACTTC. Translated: CASILLAGRPYEQYF. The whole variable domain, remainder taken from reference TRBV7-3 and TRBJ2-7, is GAGVSQTPSNKVTEKGKYVELRCDPISGHTALYWYRQSLGQGPEFLIYFQGTGAADDSGLPNDRFFAVRPEGSVSTLKIQRTERGDSAVYLCASILLAGRPYEQYFGPGTRLTVT.

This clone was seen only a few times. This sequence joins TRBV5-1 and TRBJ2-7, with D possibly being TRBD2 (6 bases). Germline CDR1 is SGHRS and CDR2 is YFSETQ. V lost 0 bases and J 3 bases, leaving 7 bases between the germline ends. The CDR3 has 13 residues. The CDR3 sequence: CASSLGTNYEQYF. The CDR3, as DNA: TGCGCCAGCAGCTTGGGGACTAACTACGAGCAGTACTTC.

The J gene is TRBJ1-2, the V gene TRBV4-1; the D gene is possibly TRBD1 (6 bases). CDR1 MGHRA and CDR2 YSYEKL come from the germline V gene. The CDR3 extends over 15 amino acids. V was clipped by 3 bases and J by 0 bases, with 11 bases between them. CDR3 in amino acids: CASSQVTGSNYGYTF. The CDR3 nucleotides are TGCGCCAGCAGCCAGGTAACAGGGTCTAACTATGGCTACACCTTC.

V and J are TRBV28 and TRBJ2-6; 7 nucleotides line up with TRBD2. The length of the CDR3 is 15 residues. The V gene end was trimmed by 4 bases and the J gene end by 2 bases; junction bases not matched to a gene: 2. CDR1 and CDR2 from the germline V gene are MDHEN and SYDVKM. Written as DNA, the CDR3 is TGTGCCAGCAGTTCCCTAGCGGCTGGGGCCAACGTCCTGACTTTC. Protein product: CASSSLAAGANVLTF. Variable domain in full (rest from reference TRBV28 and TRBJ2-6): DVKVTQSSRYLVKRTGEKVFLECVQDMDHENMFWYRQDPGLGLRLIYFSYDVKMKEKGDIPEGYSVSREKKERFSLILESASTNQTSMYLCASSSLAAGANVLTFGAGSRLTVL.

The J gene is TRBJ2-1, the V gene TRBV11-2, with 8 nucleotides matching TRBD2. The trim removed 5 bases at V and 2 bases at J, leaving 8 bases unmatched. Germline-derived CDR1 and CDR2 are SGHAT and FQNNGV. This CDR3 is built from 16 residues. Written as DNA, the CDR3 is TGTGCCAGCAGCGTCCACGCGGGGGGTACCTACAATGAGCAGTTCTTC. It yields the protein CASSVHAGGTYNEQFF. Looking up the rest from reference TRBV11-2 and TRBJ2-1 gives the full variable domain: EAGVAQSPRYKIIEKRQSVAFWCNPISGHATLYWYQQILGQGPKLLIQFQNNGVVDDSQLPKDRFSAERLKGVDSTLKIQPAKLEDSAVYLCASSVHAGGTYNEQFFGPGTRLTVL.

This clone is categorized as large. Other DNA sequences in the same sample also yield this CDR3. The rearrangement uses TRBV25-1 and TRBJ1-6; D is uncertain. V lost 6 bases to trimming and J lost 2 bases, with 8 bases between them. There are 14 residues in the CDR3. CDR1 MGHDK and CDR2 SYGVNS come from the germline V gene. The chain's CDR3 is CASSHSPYNSPLHF. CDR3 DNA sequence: TGTGCCAGCAGCCACAGTCCCTATAATTCACCCCTCCACTTT. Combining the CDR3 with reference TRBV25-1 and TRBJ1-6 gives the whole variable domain EADIYQTPRYLVIGTGKKITLECSQTMGHDKMYWYQQDPGMELHLIHYSYGVNSTEKGDLSSESTVSRIRTEHFPLTLESARPSHTSQYLCASSHSPYNSPLHFGNGTRLTVT.

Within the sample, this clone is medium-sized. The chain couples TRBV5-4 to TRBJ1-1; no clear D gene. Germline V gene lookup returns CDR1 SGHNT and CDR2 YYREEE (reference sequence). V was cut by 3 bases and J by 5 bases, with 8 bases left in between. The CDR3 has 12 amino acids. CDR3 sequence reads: CASSSGWTEAFF. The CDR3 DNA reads TGTGCCAGCAGCTCCGGGTGGACTGAAGCTTTCTTT.

CDR3 sequence reads: CASTRSGGAFNEQFF. CDR3 sequence (DNA): TGTGCCAGCACTAGAAGCGGGGGGGCCTTCAATGAGCAGTTCTTC. The chain is built from TRBV2 and TRBJ2-1, with TRBD2 identical over 10 bases. The CDR3 contains 15 residues. CDR1 and CDR2 (germline): SNHLY, FYNNEI. Trimming took 7 bases from V and 6 from J; bases not matched to a gene: 9.

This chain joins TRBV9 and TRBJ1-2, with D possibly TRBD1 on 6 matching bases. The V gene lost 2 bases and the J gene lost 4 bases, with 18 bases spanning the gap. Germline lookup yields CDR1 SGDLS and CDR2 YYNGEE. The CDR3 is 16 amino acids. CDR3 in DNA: TGTGCCAGCAGCGTGGATCGGACAGTACAATTCTATGGCTACACCTTC. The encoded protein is CASSVDRTVQFYGYTF.

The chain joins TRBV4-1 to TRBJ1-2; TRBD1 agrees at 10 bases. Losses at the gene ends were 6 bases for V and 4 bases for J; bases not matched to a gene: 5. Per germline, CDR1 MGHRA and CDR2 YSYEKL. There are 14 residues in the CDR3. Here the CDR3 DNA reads TGCGCCAGCAGTCCAGGGACAGGGGCCTATGGCTACACCTTC. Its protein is CASSPGTGAYGYTF.

The CDR3 DNA sequence: TGTGCCAGCAGCTTTGTAGGGGTTGGAGAAAAACTGTTTTTT. Protein sequence: CASSFVGVGEKLFF. V and J are TRBV5-4 and TRBJ1-4; perhaps TRBD1 as D (5 bases). Germline V gene data show CDR1 as SGHNT and CDR2 as YYREEE (reference sequence). The CDR3 spans 14 residues. Trimming took 2 bases from V and 8 from J, leaving 13 bases between them.

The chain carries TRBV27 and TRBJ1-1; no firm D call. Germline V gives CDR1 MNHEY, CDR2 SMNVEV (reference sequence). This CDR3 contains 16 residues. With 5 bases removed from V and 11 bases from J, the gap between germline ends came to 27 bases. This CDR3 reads CASSHRPGGQTYVAFF. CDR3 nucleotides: TGTGCCAGCAGTCACCGCCCGGGTGGCCAGACCTATGTGGCTTTCTTT.

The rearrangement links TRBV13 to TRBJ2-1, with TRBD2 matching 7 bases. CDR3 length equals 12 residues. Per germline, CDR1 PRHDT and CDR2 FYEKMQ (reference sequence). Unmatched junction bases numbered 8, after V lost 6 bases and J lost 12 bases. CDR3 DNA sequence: TGTGCCAGCAGTCCCGCCGGGGGGTTGCAGTTCTTC. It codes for CASSPAGGLQFF.

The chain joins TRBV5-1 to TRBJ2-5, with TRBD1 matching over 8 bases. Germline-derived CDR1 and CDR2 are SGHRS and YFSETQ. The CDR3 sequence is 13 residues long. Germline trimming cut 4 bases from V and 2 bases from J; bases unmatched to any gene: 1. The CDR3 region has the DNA TGCGCCAGCAGCGGACAGGGACAAGAGACCCAGTACTTC. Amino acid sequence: CASSGQGQETQYF.

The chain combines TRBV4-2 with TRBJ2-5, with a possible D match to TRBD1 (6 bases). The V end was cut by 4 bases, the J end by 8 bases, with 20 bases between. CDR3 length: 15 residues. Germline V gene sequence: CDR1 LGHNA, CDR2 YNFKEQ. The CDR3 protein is CASSPHTGPGRTQYF. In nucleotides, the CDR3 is TGTGCCAGCAGCCCCCATACAGGGCCCGGACGAACCCAGTACTTC.

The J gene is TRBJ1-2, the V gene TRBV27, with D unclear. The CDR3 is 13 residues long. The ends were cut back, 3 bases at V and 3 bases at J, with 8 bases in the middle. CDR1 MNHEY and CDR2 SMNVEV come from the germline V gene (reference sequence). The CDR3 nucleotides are TGTGCCAGCAGTTTCGGGGTCTACTATGGCTACACCTTC. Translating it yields CASSFGVYYGYTF.